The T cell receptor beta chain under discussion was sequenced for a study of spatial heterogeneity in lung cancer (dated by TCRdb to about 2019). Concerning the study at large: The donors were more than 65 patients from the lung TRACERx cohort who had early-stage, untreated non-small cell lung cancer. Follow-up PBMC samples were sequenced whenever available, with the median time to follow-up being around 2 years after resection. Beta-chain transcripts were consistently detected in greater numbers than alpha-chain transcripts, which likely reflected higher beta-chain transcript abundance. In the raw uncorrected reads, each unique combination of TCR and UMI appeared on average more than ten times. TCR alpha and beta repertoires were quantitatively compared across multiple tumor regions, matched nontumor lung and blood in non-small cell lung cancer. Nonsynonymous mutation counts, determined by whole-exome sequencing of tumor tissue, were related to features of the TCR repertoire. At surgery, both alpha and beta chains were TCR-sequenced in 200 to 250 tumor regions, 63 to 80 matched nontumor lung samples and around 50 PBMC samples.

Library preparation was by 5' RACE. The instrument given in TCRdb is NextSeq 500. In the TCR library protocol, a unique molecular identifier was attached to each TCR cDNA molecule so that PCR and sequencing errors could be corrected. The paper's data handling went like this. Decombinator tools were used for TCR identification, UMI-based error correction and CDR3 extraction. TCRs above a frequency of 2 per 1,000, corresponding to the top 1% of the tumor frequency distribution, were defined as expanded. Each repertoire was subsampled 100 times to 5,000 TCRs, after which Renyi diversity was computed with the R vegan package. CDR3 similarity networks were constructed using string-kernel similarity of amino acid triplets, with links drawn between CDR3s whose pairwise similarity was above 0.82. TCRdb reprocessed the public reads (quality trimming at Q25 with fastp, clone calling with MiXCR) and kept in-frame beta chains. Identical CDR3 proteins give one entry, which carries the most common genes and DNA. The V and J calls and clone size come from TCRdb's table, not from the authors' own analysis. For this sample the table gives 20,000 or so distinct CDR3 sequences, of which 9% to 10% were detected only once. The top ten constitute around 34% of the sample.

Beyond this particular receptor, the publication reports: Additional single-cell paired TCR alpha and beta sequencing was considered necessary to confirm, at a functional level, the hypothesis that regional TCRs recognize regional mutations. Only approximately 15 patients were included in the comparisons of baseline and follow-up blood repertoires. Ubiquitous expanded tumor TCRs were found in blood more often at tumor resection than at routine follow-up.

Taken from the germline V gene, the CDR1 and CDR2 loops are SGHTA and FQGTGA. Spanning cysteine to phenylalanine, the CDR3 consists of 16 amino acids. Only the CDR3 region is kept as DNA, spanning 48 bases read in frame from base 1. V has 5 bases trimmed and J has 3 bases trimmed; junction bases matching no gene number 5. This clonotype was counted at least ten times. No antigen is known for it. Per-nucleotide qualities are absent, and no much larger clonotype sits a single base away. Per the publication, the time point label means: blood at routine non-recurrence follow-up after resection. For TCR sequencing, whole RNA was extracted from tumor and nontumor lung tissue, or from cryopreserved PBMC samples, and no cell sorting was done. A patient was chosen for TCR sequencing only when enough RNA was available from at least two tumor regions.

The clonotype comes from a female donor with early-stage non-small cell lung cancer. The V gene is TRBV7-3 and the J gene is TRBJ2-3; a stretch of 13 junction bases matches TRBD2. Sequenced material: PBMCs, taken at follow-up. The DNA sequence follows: TGTGCCAGCAGCCTAGGACTAGCGGGGGAGACAGATACGCAGTATTTT. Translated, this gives CASSLGLAGETDTQYF.